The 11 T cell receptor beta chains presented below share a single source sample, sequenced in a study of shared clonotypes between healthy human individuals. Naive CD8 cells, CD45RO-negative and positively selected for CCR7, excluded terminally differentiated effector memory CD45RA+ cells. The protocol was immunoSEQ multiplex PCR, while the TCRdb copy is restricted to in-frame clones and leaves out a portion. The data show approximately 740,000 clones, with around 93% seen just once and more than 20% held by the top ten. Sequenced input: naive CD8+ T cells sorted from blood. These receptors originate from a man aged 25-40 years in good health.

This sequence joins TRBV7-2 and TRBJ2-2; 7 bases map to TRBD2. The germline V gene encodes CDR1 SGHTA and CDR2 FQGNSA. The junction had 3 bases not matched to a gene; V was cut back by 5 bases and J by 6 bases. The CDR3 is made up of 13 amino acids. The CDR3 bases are TGTGCCAGCAGCATCCGGGGGGCCGGGGAGCTGTTTTTT. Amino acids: CASSIRGAGELFF.

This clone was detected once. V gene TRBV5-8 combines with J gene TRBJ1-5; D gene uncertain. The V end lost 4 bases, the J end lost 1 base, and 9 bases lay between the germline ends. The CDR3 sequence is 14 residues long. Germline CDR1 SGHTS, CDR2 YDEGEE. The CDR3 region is CASSRSESNQPQHF. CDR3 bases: TGTGCCAGCAGCCGCAGCGAGAGCAATCAGCCCCAGCATTTT. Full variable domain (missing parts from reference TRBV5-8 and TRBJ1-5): EAGVTQSPTHLIKTRGQQATLRCSPISGHTSVYWYQQALGLGLQFLLWYDEGEERNRGNFPPRFSGRQFPNYSSELNVNALELEDSALYLCASSRSESNQPQHFGDGTRLSIL.

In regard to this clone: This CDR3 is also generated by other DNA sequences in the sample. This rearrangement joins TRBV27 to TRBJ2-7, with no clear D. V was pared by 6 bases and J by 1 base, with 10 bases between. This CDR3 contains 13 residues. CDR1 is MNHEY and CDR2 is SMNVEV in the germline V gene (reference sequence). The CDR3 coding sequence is TGTGCCAGCAGCTTTAGGGTATCCTACGAGCAGTACTTC. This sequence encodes CASSFRVSYEQYF.

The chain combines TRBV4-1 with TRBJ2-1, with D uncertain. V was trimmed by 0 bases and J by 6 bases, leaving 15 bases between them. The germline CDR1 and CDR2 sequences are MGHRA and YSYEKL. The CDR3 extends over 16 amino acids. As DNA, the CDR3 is TGCGCCAGCAGCCAAGATGGCTCGCGGCCAGCCAATGAGCAGTTCTTC. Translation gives CASSQDGSRPANEQFF.

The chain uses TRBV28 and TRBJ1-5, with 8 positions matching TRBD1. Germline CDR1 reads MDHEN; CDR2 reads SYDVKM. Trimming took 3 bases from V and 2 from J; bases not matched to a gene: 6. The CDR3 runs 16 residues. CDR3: CASSFRGRLGNQPQHF. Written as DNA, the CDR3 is TGTGCCAGCAGTTTCAGGGGGCGTCTGGGCAATCAGCCCCAGCATTTT.

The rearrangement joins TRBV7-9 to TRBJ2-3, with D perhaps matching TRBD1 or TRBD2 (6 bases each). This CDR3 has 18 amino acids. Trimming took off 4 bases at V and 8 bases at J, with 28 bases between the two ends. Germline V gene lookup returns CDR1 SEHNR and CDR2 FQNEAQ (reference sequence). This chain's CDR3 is CASSSPSGGGPISFTQYF. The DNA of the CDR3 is TGTGCCAGCAGCTCCCCCTCTGGTGGGGGGCCGATTTCTTTTACGCAGTATTTT.

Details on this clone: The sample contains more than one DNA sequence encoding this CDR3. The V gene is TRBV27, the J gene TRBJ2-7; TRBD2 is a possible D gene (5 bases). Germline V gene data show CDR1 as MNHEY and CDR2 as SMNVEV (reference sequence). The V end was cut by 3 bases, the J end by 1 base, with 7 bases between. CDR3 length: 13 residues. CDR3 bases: TGTGCCAGCAGTTTCACGGGATCCTACGAGCAGTACTTC. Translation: CASSFTGSYEQYF.

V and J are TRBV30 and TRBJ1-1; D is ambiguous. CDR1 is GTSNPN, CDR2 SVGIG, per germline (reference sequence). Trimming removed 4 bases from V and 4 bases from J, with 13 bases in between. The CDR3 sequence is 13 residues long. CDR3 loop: CAWILEIATEAFF. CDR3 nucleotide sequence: TGTGCCTGGATCCTGGAAATCGCCACTGAAGCTTTCTTT.

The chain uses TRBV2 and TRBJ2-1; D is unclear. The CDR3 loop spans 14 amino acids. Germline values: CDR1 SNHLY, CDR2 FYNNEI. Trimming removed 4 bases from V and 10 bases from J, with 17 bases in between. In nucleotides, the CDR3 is TGTGCCAGCAGTGTACACACCACTCAGGTGGAGCAGTTCTTC. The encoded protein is CASSVHTTQVEQFF.

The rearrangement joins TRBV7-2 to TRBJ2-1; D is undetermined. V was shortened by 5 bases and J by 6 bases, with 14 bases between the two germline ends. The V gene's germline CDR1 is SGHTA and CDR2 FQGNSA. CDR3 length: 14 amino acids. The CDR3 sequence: CASSPGGVTNEQFF. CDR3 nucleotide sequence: TGTGCCAGCAGCCCCGGCGGCGTCACCAATGAGCAGTTCTTC.

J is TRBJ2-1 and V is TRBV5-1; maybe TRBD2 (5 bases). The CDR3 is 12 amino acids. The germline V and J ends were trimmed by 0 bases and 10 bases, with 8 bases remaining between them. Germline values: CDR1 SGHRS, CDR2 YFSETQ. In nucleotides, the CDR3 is TGCGCCAGCAGCTTGGCCGGGGAGGAGCAGTTCTTC. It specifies CASSLAGEEQFF.